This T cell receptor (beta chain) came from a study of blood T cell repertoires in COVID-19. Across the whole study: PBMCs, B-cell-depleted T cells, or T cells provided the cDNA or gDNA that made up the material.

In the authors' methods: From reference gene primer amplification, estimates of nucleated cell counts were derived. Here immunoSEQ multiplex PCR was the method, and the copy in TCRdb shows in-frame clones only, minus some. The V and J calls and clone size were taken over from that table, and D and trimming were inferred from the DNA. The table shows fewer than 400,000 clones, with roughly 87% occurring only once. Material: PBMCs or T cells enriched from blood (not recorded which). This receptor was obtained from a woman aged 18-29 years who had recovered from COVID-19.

CDR3 loop: CASGLPPPGVFTHSGNTIYF. DNA for the CDR3: TGTGCTAGTGGTTTGCCCCCCCCAGGGGTCTTTACCCACTCTGGAAACACCATATATTTT. The chain has TRBV12-5 and TRBJ1-3; possibly TRBD1 for D (6 bases). The CDR3 runs 20 residues. Trimming took off 2 bases at V and 0 bases at J, with 23 bases between the two ends. Germline CDR1 is LGHNT and CDR2 is FRNRAP.